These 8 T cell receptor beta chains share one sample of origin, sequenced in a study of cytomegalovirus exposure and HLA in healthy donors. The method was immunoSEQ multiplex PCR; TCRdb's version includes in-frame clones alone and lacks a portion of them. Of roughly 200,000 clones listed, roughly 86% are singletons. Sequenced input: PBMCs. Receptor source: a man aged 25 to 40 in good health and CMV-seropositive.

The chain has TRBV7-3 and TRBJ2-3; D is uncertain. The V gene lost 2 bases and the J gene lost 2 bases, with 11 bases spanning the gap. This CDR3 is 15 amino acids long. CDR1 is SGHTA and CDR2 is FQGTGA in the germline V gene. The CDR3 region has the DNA TGTGCCAGCAGCTTATCAGGATATACCACAGATACGCAGTATTTT. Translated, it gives CASSLSGYTTDTQYF.

DNA of the CDR3: TGTGCCAGCAGCGGGGGACAGGGGGATCAGCCCCAGCATTTT. The encoded protein is CASSGGQGDQPQHF. The genes are TRBV5-6 and TRBJ1-5, with 11 bases that match TRBD1. After removal of 4 bases from V and 5 bases from J, the junction contained 2 bases not matched to a gene. Germline CDR1 reads SGHDT; CDR2 reads YYEEEE. The CDR3 is made up of 14 amino acids.

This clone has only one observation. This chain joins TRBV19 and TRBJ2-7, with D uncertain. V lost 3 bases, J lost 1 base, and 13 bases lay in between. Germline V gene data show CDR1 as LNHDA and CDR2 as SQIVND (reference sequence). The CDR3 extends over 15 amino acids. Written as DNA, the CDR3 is TGTGCCAGTAGTATTGGCATAAGGTCGTCCTACGAGCAGTACTTC. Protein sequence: CASSIGIRSSYEQYF.

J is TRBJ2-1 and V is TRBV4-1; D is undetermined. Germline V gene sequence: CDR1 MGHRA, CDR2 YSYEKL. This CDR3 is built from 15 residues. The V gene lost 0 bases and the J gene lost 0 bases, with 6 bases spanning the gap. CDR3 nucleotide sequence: TGCGCCAGCAGCCAAGACAGGAGCTCCTACAATGAGCAGTTCTTC. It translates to CASSQDRSSYNEQFF.

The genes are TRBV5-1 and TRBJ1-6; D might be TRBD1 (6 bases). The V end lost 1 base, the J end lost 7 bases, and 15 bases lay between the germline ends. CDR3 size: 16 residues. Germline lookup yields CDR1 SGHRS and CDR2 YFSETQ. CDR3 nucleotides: TGCGCCAGCAGCTTGAGAGGTGCGGGGGCCAATTCACCCCTCCACTTT. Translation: CASSLRGAGANSPLHF.

The CDR3 spells CASSARDSRTGELFF. In DNA, the CDR3 is TGTGCCAGCAGCGCCCGGGACAGCCGCACCGGGGAGCTGTTTTTT. The rearrangement uses TRBV7-6 and TRBJ2-2; 7 bases line up with TRBD1. Unmatched junction bases numbered 7, after V lost 5 bases and J lost 4 bases. This CDR3 is 15 amino acids long. The germline CDR1 and CDR2 sequences are SGHVS and FNYEAQ.

The CDR3 nucleotides read TGTGCCAGCAGCTTGGTCTCAGCGGTTGAGCAGTTCTTC. Translating it yields CASSLVSAVEQFF. V usage is TRBV5-6 and J usage is TRBJ2-1, with TRBD2 as a possible D gene (5 bases). The CDR3 has 13 amino acids. Germline lookup yields CDR1 SGHDT and CDR2 YYEEEE. V lost 0 bases and J lost 9, with 10 bases in between.

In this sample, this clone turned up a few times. The CDR3 sequence is CASSLLSRVNTGELFF. The CDR3 DNA follows: TGCGCCAGCAGCTTGCTCAGCAGGGTGAACACCGGGGAGCTGTTTTTT. The chain recombines TRBV5-1 with TRBJ2-2; weak D call: TRBD1 (5 bases). Trimming removed 1 base from V and 1 base from J, with 11 bases in between. Germline V lookup: CDR1 SGHRS, CDR2 YFSETQ. There are 16 residues in the CDR3.